This T cell receptor (beta chain) was identified during a study of blood T cell repertoires in COVID-19. About the study: From the United States, Italy and Spain came samples of acute and convalescent COVID-19. T cells, B-cell-depleted T cells, or PBMCs provided the cDNA or gDNA that served as material.

The CDR3 extends over 14 amino acids. The V and J ends lost 5 bases and 4 bases, in that order; junction bases with no gene match: 3. Germline V gene data show CDR1 as MNHEY and CDR2 as SVGEGT. Authors' processing steps: Quantification of nucleated cells was approximated via reference gene primer amplification. Profiling relied on immunoSEQ multiplex PCR, and the TCRdb table lists in-frame clones only, not all of them. V, J and clone size derive from that table, while D and trimming were established from the DNA sequence. The table lists 240,000 or so clones, about 90% of them singletons, with 6.2% in the top ten.

Source material: peripheral blood. The TCR was taken from a man aged 55 to 70 with acute or convalescent COVID-19. This rearrangement joins TRBV6-2 or TRBV6-3 to TRBJ2-7; TRBD1 agrees at 12 bases. In DNA, the CDR3 is TGTGCCAGCAGTGGGACAGGGGGCAGGTACGAGCAGTACTTC. Translating it yields CASSGTGGRYEQYF.